This paragraph covers one T cell receptor beta chain sequence. The clone's antigen remains unknown. Per-base qualities were not stored, and no clone one base away is much larger. This entry comes from a study of T cells after yellow fever vaccination (dated by TCRdb to about 2019). Study-wide context: Libraries from fractions with low cell numbers were prepared with the SMART-Seq v4 Ultra Low Input RNA kit. Bulk TCR alpha and beta repertoires were sequenced longitudinally to track T-cell clones before and after primary and booster YFV17D yellow fever vaccination. Two healthy male donors made up the cohort, one aged 18 to 30 years and the other aged 30 to 40 years. Blood samples were taken at several timepoints before and after primary and secondary immunization, and bulk PBMC replicates and cell subsets were isolated.

What this sample's treatment or condition label stands for: live attenuated yellow fever vaccine strain. At every blood-draw timepoint, two biological replicates of bulk PBMCs were collected. PBMCs were isolated from peripheral blood using a standard Ficoll-Paque protocol. TriZol was used to extract RNA from bulk PBMCs, from CD4 and CD8 fractions, and from dextramer-positive and dextramer-negative fractions. TCR cDNA was synthesized by 5'RACE template switching, which introduced a universal primer site and unique molecular identifiers. cDNA synthesis was primed from both the TCR alpha and TCR beta constant segments. Libraries were amplified in two PCR steps, with sample barcodes and sequencing adapters added in the second step. Sequencing of the libraries was done on either Illumina HiSeq 2500 (2x100 bp) or NovaSeq (2x150 bp). On the authors' methods: Reads were demultiplexed and collapsed into UMI consensus sequences with MIGEC, and V(D)J alignment was performed with MiXCR. Vaccine-responding clonotypes were defined with edgeR using replicate PBMC samples, requiring FDR below 0.01 and a log2 fold change above 5 up to day 15. Each bulk clonotype was labeled CD4 or CD8 based on which sequenced repertoire, CD4 or CD8, contained the clonotype at higher abundance. In TCRdb, the public reads were trimmed at Q25 with fastp and aligned with MiXCR, with productive beta chains retained. Entries that share a CDR3 protein sequence are merged under the most common genes and DNA. Clone size and V and J calls follow TCRdb, not the original study. Within this sample are a few hundred thousand distinct CDR3 sequences, with roughly 17% of them counted one time only. The ten largest clones capture 15% to 20% of the sample.

After removal of 1 base from V and 6 bases from J, the junction retains 5 bases not matched to a gene. From cysteine to phenylalanine, the CDR3 is 15 amino acids long. Kept here is only the CDR3 DNA, which spans 45 bases and is read in frame from base 1. CDR1 and CDR2, looked up from the germline V gene, are SGHTA and FQGTGA. The research as a whole found: Because the study included only a couple of donors, the extent to which the findings can be generalized is limited. Computational filtering was needed because FACS-sorted repertoires could contain abundant contaminating clonotypes from the bulk population. A small share of clonotypes occurred in both CD4 and CD8 compartments, likely arising from convergent recombination. After the booster, most clones that had expanded after primary vaccination were detected again (roughly 95% of CD4 and more than 85% of CD8), suggesting broad maintenance of memory. Compared with the primary T-cell response, the secondary T-cell response was weaker but faster, peaking on day 5 rather than day 15.

The rearranged chain carries TRBV7-3 and TRBJ2-1; 8 central bases correspond to TRBD1. Sequenced material: PBMCs, taken about 5 days after the first yellow fever vaccination. The receptor was isolated from a man younger than 35 who received the YFV17D yellow fever vaccine. The nucleotide sequence is TGTGCCAGCAGCTTAAGTGGGGACAGGATCAATGAGCAGTTCTTC. This translates into CASSLSGDRINEQFF. This CDR3, with the reference TRBV7-3 and TRBJ2-1 proteins standing in past its ends, gives the full variable domain GAGVSQTPSNKVTEKGKYVELRCDPISGHTALYWYRQSLGQGPEFLIYFQGTGAADDSGLPNDRFFAVRPEGSVSTLKIQRTERGDSAVYLCASSLSGDRINEQFFGPGTRLTVL.